The 9 T cell receptor beta chains given below trace back to one sample, sequenced in a study of PD-1 blockade in mismatch repair-deficient tumors. Method: immunoSEQ multiplex PCR; TCRdb's copy keeps in-frame clones and lacks some. The data show 100,000 or so clones, with 82% seen just once and around 6.5% held by the top ten. The specimen comprised peripheral blood, sampled approximately 36 weeks after starting pembrolizumab. All receptors come from an adult with mismatch repair-deficient cancer.

The chain has TRBV14 and TRBJ2-1, with 8 positions matching TRBD1. V lost 4 bases to trimming and J lost 0 bases; unmatched junction nucleotides: 5. The CDR3 length is 16 residues. CDR1 SGHDN and CDR2 FVKESK come from the germline V gene. CDR3 DNA sequence: TGTGCCAGCAGCCGCCCGGGACAGGACTCCTACAATGAGCAGTTCTTC. Translation gives CASSRPGQDSYNEQFF.

This clone has a single count. The chain uses TRBV11-3 and TRBJ2-7; unclear D gene. The CDR3 is made up of 14 amino acids. Trimming removed 4 bases at V and 5 bases at J, with 15 bases between. Germline-derived CDR1 and CDR2 are SGHNT and YENEEA. DNA of the CDR3: TGTGCCAGCAGCTCTTGGAAGAACTCACACGAGCAGTACTTC. Translating gives CASSSWKNSHEQYF. Full variable domain (rest looked up from reference TRBV11-3 and TRBJ2-7): EAGVVQSPRYKIIEKKQPVAFWCNPISGHNTLYWYLQNLGQGPELLIRYENEEAVDDSQLPKDRFSAERLKGVDSTLKIQPAELGDSAVYLCASSSWKNSHEQYFGPGTRLTVT.

This clone has more than one count but fewer than ten. The chain links TRBV28 to TRBJ1-5; D uncertain. Germline assignment: CDR1 MDHEN and CDR2 SYDVKM. This CDR3 spans 13 amino acids. V was pared by 5 bases and J by 5 bases, with 10 bases between. CDR3 amino acids: CASSANRYQPQHF. Here the CDR3 DNA reads TGTGCCAGCAGTGCCAACAGATATCAGCCCCAGCATTTT.

V and J are TRBV5-6 and TRBJ2-1; the match to TRBD2 covers 7 bases. From germline, CDR1 is SGHDT and CDR2 YYEEEE. This CDR3 has 17 amino acids. Trimming cost V 2 bases and J 0 bases; bases outside gene matches: 8. The CDR3 coding sequence is TGTGCCAGCAGCTTCAGATCTAGCGGTAGCTCCTACAATGAGCAGTTCTTC. It encodes CASSFRSSGSSYNEQFF. The full variable domain, with the rest looked up from reference TRBV5-6 and TRBJ2-1, is DAGVTQSPTHLIKTRGQQVTLRCSPKSGHDTVSWYQQALGQGPQFIFQYYEEEERQRGNFPDRFSGHQFPNYSSELNVNALLLGDSALYLCASSFRSSGSSYNEQFFGPGTRLTVL.

The chain joins TRBV11-3 to TRBJ1-2; the D gene is possibly TRBD1 (6 bases). CDR1 and CDR2 from the germline V gene are SGHNT and YENEEA. The V end lost 5 bases, the J end lost 2 bases, and 21 bases lay between the germline ends. CDR3 length: 17 amino acids. In DNA, the CDR3 is TGTGCCAGCAGCCCCCGGGGGGGAACAGGGTCCAACTATGGCTACACCTTC. Translation: CASSPRGGTGSNYGYTF.

The chain combines TRBV4-2 with TRBJ2-3; D unclear. Germline CDR1 LGHNA, CDR2 YNFKEQ. Trimming pared 4 bases from V and 6 bases from J, leaving 29 bases between. The CDR3 loop spans 19 amino acids. The CDR3 region has the DNA TGTGCCAGCAGCCCATACTTCCCGCCCGAACGCCCAAGTACCGATACGCAGTATTTT. Amino acid sequence: CASSPYFPPERPSTDTQYF.

In its sample, this clone was seen a few times. The CDR3 sequence is CSVHYGQGNTEAFF. The CDR3 DNA follows: TGCAGCGTTCATTATGGACAGGGGAACACTGAAGCTTTCTTT. The chain has TRBV29-1 and TRBJ1-1; 8 bases fit TRBD1. CDR1 is SQVTM, CDR2 ANQGSEA, per germline. The CDR3 has 14 amino acids. The junction had 6 bases not matched to a gene; V was cut back by 5 bases and J by 1 base.

J is TRBJ1-2 and V is TRBV6-5; D call uncertain. CDR1 MNHEY and CDR2 SVGAGI come from the germline V gene. This CDR3 is built from 13 residues. Trimming took off 2 bases at V and 0 bases at J, with 4 bases between the two ends. CDR3 sequence: CASSYGANYGYTF. In DNA form, the CDR3 reads TGTGCCAGCAGTTACGGGGCTAACTATGGCTACACCTTC.

The rearrangement joins TRBV5-1 to TRBJ2-2; TRBD2 is a possible D gene (6 bases). The CDR3 has 17 residues. Germline V gene sequence: CDR1 SGHRS, CDR2 YFSETQ. V was pared by 1 base and J by 0 bases, with 13 bases between. In nucleotides, the CDR3 is TGCGCCAGCAGCTTGACTAGCCGAATCTCGAACACCGGGGAGCTGTTTTTT. This translates into CASSLTSRISNTGELFF. Full variable domain (missing parts from reference TRBV5-1 and TRBJ2-2): KAGVTQTPRYLIKTRGQQVTLSCSPISGHRSVSWYQQTPGQGLQFLFEYFSETQRNKGNFPGRFSGRQFSNSRSEMNVSTLELGDSALYLCASSLTSRISNTGELFFGEGSRLTVL.